This T cell receptor beta chain was sequenced during a study of CD8+CD57+ T cells in acquired aplastic anemia. Study observations and caveats: Roughly 30 CD8+ CDR3 sequences occurred in both the patients and the controls.

CDR3 and TCR beta VDJ profiling relied on genomic DNA as the template. One entry per CDR3 protein, called by TCRdb with MiXCR from the reads. This repertoire shows 150,000 to 200,000 distinct CDR3 sequences, 55% to 70% found once; its top ten account for under 60%. Germline CDR1 and CDR2: SEHNR and FQNEAQ (reference sequence). CDR3 size: 18 residues. Germline trimming cut 2 bases from V and 4 bases from J; bases unmatched to any gene: 15. Points on this clonotype: No antigen is known for it.

The chain joins TRBV7-9 to TRBJ1-2, with 8 bases matching TRBD1. The source material was sorted CD4+, CD8+, or CD8+CD57+ T cells (not recorded which) from PBMCs. This receptor was obtained from a human donor with severe aplastic anemia or a healthy control (not recorded which). The CDR3 DNA sequence: TGTGCCAGCAGCTTATTCCATGGTATTCAGGGGGCTGCCTATGGCTACACCTTC. Translation gives CASSLFHGIQGAAYGYTF.